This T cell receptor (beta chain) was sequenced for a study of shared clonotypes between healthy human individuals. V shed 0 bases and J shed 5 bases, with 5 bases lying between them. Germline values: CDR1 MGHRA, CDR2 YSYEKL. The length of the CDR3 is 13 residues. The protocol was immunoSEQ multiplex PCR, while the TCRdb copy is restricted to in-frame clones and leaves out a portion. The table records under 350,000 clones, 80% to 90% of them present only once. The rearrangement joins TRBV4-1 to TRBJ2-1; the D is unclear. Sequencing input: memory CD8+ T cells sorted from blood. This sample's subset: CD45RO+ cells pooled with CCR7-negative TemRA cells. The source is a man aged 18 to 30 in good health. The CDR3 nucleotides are TGCGCCAGCAGCCAAGAAAGGCACAATGAGCAGTTCTTC. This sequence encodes CASSQERHNEQFF.